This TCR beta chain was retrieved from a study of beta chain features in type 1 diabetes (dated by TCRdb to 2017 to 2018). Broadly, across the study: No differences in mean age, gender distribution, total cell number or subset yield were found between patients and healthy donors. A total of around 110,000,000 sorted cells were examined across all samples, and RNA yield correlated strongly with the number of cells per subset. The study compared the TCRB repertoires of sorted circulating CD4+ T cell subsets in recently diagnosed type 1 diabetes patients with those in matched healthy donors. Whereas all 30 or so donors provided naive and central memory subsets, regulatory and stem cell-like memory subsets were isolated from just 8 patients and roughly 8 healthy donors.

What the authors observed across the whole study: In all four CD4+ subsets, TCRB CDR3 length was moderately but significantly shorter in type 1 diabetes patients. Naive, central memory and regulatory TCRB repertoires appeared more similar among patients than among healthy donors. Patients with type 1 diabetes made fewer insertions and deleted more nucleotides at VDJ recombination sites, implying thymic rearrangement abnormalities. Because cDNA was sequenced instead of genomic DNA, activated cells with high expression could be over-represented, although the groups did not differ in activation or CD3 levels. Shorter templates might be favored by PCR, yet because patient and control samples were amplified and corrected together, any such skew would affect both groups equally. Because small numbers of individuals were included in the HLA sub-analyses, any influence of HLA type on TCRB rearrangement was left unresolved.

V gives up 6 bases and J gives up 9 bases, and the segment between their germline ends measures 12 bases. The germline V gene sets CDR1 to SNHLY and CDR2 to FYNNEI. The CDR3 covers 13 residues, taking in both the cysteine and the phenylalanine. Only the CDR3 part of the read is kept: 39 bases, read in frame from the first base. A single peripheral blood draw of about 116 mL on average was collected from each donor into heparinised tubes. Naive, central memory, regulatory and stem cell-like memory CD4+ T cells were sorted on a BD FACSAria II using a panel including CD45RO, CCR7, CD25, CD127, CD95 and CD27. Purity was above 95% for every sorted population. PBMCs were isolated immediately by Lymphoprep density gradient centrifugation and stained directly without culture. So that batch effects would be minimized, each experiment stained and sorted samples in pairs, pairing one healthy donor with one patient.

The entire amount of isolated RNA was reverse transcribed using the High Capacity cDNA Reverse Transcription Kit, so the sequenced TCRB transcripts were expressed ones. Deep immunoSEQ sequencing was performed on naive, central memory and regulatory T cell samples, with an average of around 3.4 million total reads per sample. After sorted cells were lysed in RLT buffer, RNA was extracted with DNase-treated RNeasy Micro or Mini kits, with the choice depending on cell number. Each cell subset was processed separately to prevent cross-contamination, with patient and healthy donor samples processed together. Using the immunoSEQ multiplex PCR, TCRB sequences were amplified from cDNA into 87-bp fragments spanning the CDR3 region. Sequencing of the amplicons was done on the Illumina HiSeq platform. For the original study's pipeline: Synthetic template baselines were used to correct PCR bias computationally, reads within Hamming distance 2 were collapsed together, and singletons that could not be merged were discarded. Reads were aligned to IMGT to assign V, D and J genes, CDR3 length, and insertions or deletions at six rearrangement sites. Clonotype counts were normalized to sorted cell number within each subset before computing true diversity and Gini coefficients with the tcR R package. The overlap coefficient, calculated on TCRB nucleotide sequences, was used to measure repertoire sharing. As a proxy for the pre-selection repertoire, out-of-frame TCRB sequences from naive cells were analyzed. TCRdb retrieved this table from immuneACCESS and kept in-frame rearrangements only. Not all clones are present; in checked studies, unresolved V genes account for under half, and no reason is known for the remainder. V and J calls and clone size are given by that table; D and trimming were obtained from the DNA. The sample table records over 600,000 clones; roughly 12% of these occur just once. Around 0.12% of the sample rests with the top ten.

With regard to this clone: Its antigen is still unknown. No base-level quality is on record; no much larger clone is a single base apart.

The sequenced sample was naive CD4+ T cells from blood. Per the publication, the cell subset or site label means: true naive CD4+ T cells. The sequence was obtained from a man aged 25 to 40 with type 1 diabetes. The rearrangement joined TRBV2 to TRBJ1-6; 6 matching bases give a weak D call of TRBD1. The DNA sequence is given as TGTGCCAGCAGGACACAGGGAACTTCACCCCTCCACTTT. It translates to CASRTQGTSPLHF.